This T cell receptor beta chain was obtained from a study of blood T cell repertoires in COVID-19. At the level of the study: Samples came from the United States, Italy and Spain, spanning acute and convalescent COVID-19. The cDNA or gDNA used as material had been derived from T cells, B-cell-depleted T cells, or PBMCs.

One Seattle source followed patients from active infection through their disease course. The V gene lost 7 bases and the J gene lost 4 bases, with 19 bases spanning the gap. Germline-derived CDR1 and CDR2 are SGHAT and FQNNGV. This CDR3 region has 15 residues. Repertoires were generated with immunoSEQ multiplex PCR, while TCRdb's copy carries only in-frame clones and drops some. The table has about 370,000 clones, roughly 90% seen once. The clonotype was recovered from a woman in her twenties or thirties with COVID-19, enrolled during active disease. V and J are TRBV11-2 and TRBJ1-1, with D perhaps matching TRBD1 (5 bases). Sample: peripheral blood. The CDR3 nucleotides read TGTGCCAGCACCCCTCAGCCAGGGCTAGTCACTGAAGCTTTCTTT. As protein: CASTPQPGLVTEAFF.